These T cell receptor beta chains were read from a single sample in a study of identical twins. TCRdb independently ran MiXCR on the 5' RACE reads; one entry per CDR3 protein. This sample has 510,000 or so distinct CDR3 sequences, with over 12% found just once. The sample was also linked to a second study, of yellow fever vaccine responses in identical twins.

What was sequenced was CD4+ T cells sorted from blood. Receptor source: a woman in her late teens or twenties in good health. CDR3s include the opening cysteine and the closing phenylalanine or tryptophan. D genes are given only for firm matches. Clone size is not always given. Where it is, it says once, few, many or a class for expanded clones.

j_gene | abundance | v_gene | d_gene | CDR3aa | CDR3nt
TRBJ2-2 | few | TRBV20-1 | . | CSARAQVQGWTGELFF | TGCAGTGCTAGAGCGCAAGTACAGGGTTGGACCGGGGAGCTGTTTTTT
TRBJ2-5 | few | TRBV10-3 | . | CAISPERQPTGETQYF | TGTGCCATCAGCCCAGAAAGACAGCCGACGGGAGAGACCCAGTACTTC
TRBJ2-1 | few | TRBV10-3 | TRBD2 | CAIGGLAENNEQFF | TGTGCCATCGGGGGACTAGCGGAGAACAATGAGCAGTTCTTC
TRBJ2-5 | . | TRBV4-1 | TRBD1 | CASSQGDRGRETQYF | TGCGCCAGCAGCCAAGGGGACAGGGGTAGGGAGACCCAGTACTTC
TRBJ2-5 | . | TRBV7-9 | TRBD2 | CASTIPAGGRETQYF | TGTGCCAGCACCATTCCGGCGGGAGGAAGGGAGACCCAGTACTTC
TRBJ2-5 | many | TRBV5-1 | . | CASSLEGQGETQYF | TGCGCCAGCAGCTTGGAGGGTCAGGGAGAGACCCAGTACTTC
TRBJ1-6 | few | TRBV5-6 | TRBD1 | CASSLGQGMGSPLHF | TGTGCCAGCAGCTTGGGACAGGGGATGGGTTCACCCCTCCACTTT
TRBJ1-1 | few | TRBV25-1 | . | CASSDPFTEAFF | TGTGCCAGCAGTGACCCATTCACTGAAGCTTTCTTT
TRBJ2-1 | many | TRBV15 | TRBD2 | CATTSDGLVYNEQFF | TGTGCCACCACTTCGGACGGACTAGTGTACAATGAGCAGTTCTTC
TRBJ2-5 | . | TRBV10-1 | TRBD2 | CASSDGLAGEQETQYF | TGCGCCAGCAGTGATGGGCTAGCGGGGGAACAAGAGACCCAGTACTTC
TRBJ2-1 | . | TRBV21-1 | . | CASSNPGGKWSYNEQFF | TGTGCCAGCAGCAACCCAGGGGGAAAATGGTCCTACAATGAGCAGTTCTTC
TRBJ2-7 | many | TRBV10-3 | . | CAISGGSGYEQYF | TGTGCCATCAGTGGGGGGAGCGGTTACGAGCAGTACTTC
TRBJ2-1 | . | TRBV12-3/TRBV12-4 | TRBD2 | CASRLTSGSFNEQFF | TGTGCCAGCAGACTAACTAGCGGGAGCTTCAATGAGCAGTTCTTC
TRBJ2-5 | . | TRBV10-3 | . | CAIRGGGPQETQYF | TGTGCCATCCGAGGTGGCGGACCACAAGAGACCCAGTACTTC
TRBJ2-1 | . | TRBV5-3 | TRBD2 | CARSISGSPEQFF | TGTGCCAGAAGCATTAGCGGGAGTCCTGAGCAGTTCTTC
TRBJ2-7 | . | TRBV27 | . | CASSSSGWSPPPYEQYF | TGTGCCAGCAGTTCCAGCGGGTGGAGTCCTCCCCCCTACGAGCAGTACTTC
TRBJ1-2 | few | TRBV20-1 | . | CSASYNGYTF | TGCAGTGCTTCTTATAATGGCTACACCTTC
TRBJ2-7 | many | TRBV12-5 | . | CASGFTGLAYEQYF | TGTGCTAGTGGCTTCACAGGGTTGGCCTACGAGCAGTACTTC
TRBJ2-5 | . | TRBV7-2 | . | CASSPPPSAETQYF | TGTGCCAGCAGCCCGCCTCCCTCGGCGGAGACCCAGTACTTC
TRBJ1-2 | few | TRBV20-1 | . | CSARPRGSYTF | TGCAGTGCTAGACCCAGGGGAAGCTACACCTTC
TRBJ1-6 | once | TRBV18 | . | CASSPPVADSPLHF | TGTGCCAGCTCACCACCGGTGGCAGATTCACCCCTCCACTTT
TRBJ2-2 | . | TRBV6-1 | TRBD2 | CASSRTSVVNTGELFF | TGTGCCAGCAGCCGGACTAGCGTCGTGAACACCGGGGAGCTGTTTTTT
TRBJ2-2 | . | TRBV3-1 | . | CASSPSQGNTGELFF | TGTGCCAGCAGCCCGTCGCAGGGAAACACCGGGGAGCTGTTTTTT
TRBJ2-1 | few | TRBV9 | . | CASSVGGTLSYNEQFF | TGTGCCAGCAGCGTAGGAGGGACACTCTCCTACAATGAGCAGTTCTTC
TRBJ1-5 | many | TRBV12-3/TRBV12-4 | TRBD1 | CASRPSGTGNRQPQHF | TGTGCCAGCAGGCCCTCGGGGACAGGGAATCGTCAGCCCCAGCATTTT
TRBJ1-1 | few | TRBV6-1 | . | CASTVREGGTEAFF | TGTGCCAGCACCGTGCGCGAAGGGGGAACTGAAGCTTTCTTT
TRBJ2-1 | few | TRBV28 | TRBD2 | CASSPHSGRGYNEQFF | TGTGCCAGCAGTCCCCATAGCGGGAGAGGCTACAATGAGCAGTTCTTC
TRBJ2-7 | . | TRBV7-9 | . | CASADYRWYEQYF | TGTGCCAGCGCCGACTATCGGTGGTACGAGCAGTACTTC
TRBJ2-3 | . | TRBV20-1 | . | CSAKRTDTQYF | TGCAGTGCCAAGAGAACAGATACGCAGTATTTT
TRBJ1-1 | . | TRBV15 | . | CATSNRVNTEAFF | TGTGCCACCAGCAACAGGGTCAACACTGAAGCTTTCTTT
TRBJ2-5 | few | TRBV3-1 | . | CASSQDLLGTQYF | TGTGCCAGCAGCCAAGACCTTCTGGGGACCCAGTACTTC
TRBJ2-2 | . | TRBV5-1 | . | CASSPTGAGELFF | TGCGCCAGCAGCCCAACGGGGGCCGGGGAGCTGTTTTTT
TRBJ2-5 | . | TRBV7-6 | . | CASARYRKETQYF | TGTGCCAGCGCGAGATATAGGAAAGAGACCCAGTACTTC
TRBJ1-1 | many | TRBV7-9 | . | CASSLGTMNTEAFF | TGCGCCAGCAGCTTGGGTACCATGAACACTGAAGCTTTCTTT
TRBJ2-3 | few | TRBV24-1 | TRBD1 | CATRQGAADTQYF | TGTGCCACCCGTCAGGGGGCGGCAGATACGCAGTATTTT
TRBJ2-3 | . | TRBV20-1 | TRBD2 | CSASKGGLAGAFTQYF | TGCAGTGCTTCCAAGGGGGGGCTAGCGGGGGCATTCACGCAGTATTTT
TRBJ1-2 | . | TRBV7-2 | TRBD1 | CASSSRQGRDGYTF | TGTGCCAGCAGCTCACGACAGGGGAGGGATGGCTACACCTTC
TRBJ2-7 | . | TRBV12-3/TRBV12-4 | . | CASSFHPSGEQYF | TGTGCCAGCAGTTTCCACCCCTCCGGGGAGCAGTACTTC
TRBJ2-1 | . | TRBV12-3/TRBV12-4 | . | CASSFARALEQFF | TGTGCCAGCAGTTTTGCCAGGGCTCTTGAGCAGTTCTTC
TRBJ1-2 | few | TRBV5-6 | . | CASSRIDSLTNYGYTF | TGTGCCAGCAGCCGAATCGACAGTTTGACAAACTATGGCTACACCTTC
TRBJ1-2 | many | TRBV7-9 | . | CASSLVGTSGTGYGYTF | TGTGCCAGCAGCCTAGTCGGGACTTCGGGGACGGGCTATGGCTACACCTTC
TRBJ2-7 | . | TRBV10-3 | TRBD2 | CAISETSRYYEQYF | TGTGCCATCAGCGAGACTAGCCGCTACTACGAGCAGTACTTC
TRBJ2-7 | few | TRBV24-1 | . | CATSDPQPLCPPSSYEQYF | TGTGCCACCAGTGATCCCCAACCCCTGTGTCCCCCGAGCTCCTACGAGCAGTACTTC
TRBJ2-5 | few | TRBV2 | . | CASSKPGTTGAETQYF | TGTGCCAGCAGCAAACCTGGCACTACGGGCGCGGAGACCCAGTACTTC
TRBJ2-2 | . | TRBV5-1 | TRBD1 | CASSLNSDRVRYTGELFF | TGCGCCAGCAGCCTTAACTCGGACAGGGTGAGGTACACCGGGGAGCTGTTTTTT
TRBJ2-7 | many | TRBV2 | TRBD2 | CASSPGTSFYEQYF | TGTGCCAGCAGTCCCGGGACTAGCTTCTACGAGCAGTACTTC
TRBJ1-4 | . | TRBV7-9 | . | CASTTLGDVNEKLFF | TGTGCCAGCACGACCCTGGGGGACGTCAATGAAAAACTGTTTTTT
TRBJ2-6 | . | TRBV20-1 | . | CSARVLSSGANVLTF | TGCAGTGCTAGAGTCCTTAGCTCTGGGGCCAACGTCCTGACTTTC
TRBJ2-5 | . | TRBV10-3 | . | CAISPEPRDIQGETQYF | TGTGCCATCAGTCCCGAACCGAGGGACATACAAGGAGAGACCCAGTACTTC
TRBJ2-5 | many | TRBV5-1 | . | CASSLAVGSQETQYF | TGCGCCAGCAGCTTGGCCGTCGGGTCCCAAGAGACCCAGTACTTC
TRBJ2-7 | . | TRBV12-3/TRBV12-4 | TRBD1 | CASSFQTGGDEQYF | TGTGCCAGCAGTTTTCAGACAGGGGGCGACGAGCAGTACTTC